The source of this TCR beta chain is a study of blood T cell repertoires in COVID-19. Across the study: PBMCs, B-cell-depleted T cells, or T cells were the source of the cDNA or gDNA that made up the material.

Assay: immunoSEQ multiplex PCR; the TCRdb copy retains only in-frame clones and omits some. Seen here are 40,000 or so clones, around four fifths observed once, and the top ten hold 4.8%. Sequencing was performed on peripheral blood. This TCR derives from a man between 45 and 60 years old with active COVID-19.

CDR3 amino acids: CASSVLSGGRYNEQFF. In DNA form, the CDR3 reads TGTGCCAGCAGTGTCTTGTCGGGGGGCCGATACAATGAGCAGTTCTTC. The chain couples TRBV6-1 to TRBJ2-1, with D possibly TRBD2 on 7 matching bases. The CDR3 is 16 amino acids. The germline V gene has CDR1 MNHNS and CDR2 SASEGT. The V and J ends lost 4 bases and 4 bases respectively, with 17 bases between them.